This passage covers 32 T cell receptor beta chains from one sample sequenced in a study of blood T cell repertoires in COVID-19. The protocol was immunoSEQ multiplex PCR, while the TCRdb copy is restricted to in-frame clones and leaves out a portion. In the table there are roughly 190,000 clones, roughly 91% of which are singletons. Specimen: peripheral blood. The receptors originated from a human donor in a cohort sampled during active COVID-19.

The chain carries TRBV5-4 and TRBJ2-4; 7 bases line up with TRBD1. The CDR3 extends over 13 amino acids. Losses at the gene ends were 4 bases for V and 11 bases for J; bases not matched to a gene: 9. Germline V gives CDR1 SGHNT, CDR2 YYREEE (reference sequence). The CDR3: CASSLRGGQVQYF. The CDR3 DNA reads TGTGCCAGCAGCCTAAGAGGGGGCCAGGTTCAGTACTTC.

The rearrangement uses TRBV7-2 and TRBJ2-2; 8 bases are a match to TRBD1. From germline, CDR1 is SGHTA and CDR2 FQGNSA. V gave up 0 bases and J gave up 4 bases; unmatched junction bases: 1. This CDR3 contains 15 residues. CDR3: CASSLAGQATGELFF. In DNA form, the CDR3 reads TGTGCCAGCAGCTTAGCGGGACAGGCCACCGGGGAGCTGTTTTTT.

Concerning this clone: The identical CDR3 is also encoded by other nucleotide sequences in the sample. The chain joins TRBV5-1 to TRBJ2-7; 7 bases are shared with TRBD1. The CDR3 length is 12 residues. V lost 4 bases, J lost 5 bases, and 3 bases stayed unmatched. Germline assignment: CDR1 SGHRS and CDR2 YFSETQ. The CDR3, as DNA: TGCGCCAGCAGCAGAGACAGGGACGAGCAGTACTTC. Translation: CASSRDRDEQYF.

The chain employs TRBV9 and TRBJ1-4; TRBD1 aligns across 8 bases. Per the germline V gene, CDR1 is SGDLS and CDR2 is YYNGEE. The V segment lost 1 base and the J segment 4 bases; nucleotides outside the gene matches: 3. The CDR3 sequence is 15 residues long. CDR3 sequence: CASSVYGTGNEKLFF. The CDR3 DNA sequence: TGTGCCAGCAGCGTATACGGGACAGGTAATGAAAAACTGTTTTTT. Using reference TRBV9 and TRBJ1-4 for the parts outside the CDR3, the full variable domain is DSGVTQTPKHLITATGQRVTLRCSPRSGDLSVYWYQQSLDQGLQFLIQYYNGEERAKGNILERFSAQQFPDLHSELNLSSLELGDSALYFCASSVYGTGNEKLFFGSGTQLSVL.

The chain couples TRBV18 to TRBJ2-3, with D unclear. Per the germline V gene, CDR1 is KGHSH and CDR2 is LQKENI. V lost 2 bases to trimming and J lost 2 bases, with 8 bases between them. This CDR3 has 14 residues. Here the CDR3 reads CASSPKVDTDTQYF. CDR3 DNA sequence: TGTGCCAGCTCACCAAAAGTAGACACAGATACGCAGTATTTT.

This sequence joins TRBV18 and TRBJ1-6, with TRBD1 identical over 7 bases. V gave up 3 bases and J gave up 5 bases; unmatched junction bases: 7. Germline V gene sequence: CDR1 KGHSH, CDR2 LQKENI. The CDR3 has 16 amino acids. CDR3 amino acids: CASSPTGTENNSPLHF. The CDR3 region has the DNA TGTGCCAGCTCACCTACCGGGACAGAAAATAATTCACCCCTCCACTTT. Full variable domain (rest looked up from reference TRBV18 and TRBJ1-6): NAGVMQNPRHLVRRRGQEARLRCSPMKGHSHVYWYRQLPEEGLKFMVYLQKENIIDESGMPKERFSAEFPKEGPSILRIQQVVRGDSAAYFCASSPTGTENNSPLHFGNGTRLTVT.

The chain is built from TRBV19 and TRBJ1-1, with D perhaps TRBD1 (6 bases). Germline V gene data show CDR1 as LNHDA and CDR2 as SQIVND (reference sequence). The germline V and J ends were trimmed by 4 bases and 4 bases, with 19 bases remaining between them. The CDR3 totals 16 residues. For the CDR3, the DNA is TGTGCCAGTAGTACCCCGAAGCGGGGGGCGGCCACTGAAGCTTTCTTT. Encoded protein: CASSTPKRGAATEAFF. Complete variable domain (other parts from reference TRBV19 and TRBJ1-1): DGGITQSPKYLFRKEGQNVTLSCEQNLNHDAMYWYRQDPGQGLRLIYYSQIVNDFQKGDIAEGYSVSREKKESFPLTVTSAQKNPTAFYLCASSTPKRGAATEAFFGQGTRLTVV.

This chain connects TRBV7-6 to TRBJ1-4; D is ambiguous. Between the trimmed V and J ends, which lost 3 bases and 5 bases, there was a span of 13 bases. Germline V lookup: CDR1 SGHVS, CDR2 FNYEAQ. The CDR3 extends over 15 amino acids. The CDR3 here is CASSFSVGSNEKLFF. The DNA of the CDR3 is TGTGCCAGCAGCTTTTCGGTCGGGAGCAATGAAAAACTGTTTTTT.

The CDR3: CASSHTGGPSYNEQFF. Written as DNA, the CDR3 is TGTGCCAGCAGCCATACAGGGGGCCCTTCCTACAATGAGCAGTTCTTC. V gene TRBV7-9 combines with J gene TRBJ2-1, with 9 positions matching TRBD1. V shed 5 bases and J 1 base; nucleotides not matched to a gene: 6. Per the germline V gene, CDR1 is SEHNR and CDR2 is FQNEAQ (reference sequence). This CDR3 region has 16 residues.

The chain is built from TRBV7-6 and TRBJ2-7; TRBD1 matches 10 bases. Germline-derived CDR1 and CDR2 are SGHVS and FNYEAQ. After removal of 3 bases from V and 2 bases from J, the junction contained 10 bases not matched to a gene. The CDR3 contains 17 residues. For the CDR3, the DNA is TGTGCCAGCAGCTTCATATCCGGGACAGGGGAAACCTACGAGCAGTACTTC. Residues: CASSFISGTGETYEQYF.

CDR3 DNA: TGCAGTGCTAGTCGACTGAATGAGCAGTTCTTC. It specifies CSASRLNEQFF. The chain combines TRBV20-1 with TRBJ2-1; no reliable D call. This CDR3 is built from 11 residues. V dropped 3 bases and J dropped 7 bases, with 7 bases sitting between them. CDR1 is DFQATT and CDR2 is SNEGSKA in the germline V gene (reference sequence).

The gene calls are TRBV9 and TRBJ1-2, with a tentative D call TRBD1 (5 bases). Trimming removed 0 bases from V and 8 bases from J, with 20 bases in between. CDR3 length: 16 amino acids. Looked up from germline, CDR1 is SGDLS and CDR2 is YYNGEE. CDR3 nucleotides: TGTGCCAGCAGCGTAGATATACAGGTCTTGCAGGGAGGCTACACCTTC. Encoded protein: CASSVDIQVLQGGYTF.

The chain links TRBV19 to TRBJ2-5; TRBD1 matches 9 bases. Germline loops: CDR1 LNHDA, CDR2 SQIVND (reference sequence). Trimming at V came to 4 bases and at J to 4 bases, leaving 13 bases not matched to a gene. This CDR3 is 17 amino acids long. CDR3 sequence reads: CASSRPGTGRFGETQYF. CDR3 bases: TGTGCCAGTAGTAGACCCGGGACAGGGAGGTTCGGAGAGACCCAGTACTTC.

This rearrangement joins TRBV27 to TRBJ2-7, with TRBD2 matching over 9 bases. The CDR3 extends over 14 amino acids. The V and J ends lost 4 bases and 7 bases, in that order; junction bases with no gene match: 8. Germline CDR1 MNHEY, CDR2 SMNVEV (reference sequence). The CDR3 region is CASSSERGVGEQYF. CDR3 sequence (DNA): TGTGCCAGCAGTTCCGAGCGGGGGGTGGGGGAGCAGTACTTC.

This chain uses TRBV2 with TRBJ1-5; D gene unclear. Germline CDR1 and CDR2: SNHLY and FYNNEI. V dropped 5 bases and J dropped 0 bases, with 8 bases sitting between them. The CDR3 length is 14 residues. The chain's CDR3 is CASSTRSSNQPQHF. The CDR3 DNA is TGTGCCAGCAGTACAAGGAGTAGCAATCAGCCCCAGCATTTT.

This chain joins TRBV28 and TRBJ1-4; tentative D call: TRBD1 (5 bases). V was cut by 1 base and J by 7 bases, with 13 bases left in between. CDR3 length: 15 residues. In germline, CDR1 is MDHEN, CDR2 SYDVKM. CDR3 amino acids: CASSLSQGRTEKLFF. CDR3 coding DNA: TGTGCCAGCAGTTTATCTCAGGGCAGGACTGAAAAACTGTTTTTT.

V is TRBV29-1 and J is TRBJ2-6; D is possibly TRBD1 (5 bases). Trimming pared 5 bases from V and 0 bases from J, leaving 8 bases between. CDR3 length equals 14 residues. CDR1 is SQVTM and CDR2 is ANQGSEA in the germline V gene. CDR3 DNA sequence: TGCAGCGTTACCGACAGCTCTGGGGCCAACGTCCTGACTTTC. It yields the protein CSVTDSSGANVLTF. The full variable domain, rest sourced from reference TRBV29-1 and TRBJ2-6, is SAVISQKPSRDICQRGTSLTIQCQVDSQVTMMFWYRQQPGQSLTLIATANQGSEATYESGFVIDKFPISRPNLTFSTLTVSNMSPEDSSIYLCSVTDSSGANVLTFGAGSRLTVL.

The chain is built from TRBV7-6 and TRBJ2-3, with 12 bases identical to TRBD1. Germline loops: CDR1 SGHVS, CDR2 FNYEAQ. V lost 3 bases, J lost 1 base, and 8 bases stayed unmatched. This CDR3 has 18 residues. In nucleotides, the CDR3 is TGTGCCAGCAGCTTGGGGGGACAGGGGGCTTTGGGCACAGATACGCAGTATTTT. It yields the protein CASSLGGQGALGTDTQYF.

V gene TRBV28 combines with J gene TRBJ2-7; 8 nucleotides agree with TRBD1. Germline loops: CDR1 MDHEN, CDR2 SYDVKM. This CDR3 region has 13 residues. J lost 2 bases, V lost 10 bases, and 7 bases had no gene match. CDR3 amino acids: CATLDRVTYEQYF. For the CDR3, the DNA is TGTGCCACCCTGGACAGGGTGACCTACGAGCAGTACTTC.

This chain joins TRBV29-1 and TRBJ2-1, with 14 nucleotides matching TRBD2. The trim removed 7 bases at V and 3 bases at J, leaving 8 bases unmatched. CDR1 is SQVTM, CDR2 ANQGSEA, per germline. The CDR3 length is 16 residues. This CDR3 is CSAKLGTSGSYNEQFF. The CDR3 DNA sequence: TGCAGCGCCAAACTCGGGACTAGCGGGAGCTACAATGAGCAGTTCTTC.

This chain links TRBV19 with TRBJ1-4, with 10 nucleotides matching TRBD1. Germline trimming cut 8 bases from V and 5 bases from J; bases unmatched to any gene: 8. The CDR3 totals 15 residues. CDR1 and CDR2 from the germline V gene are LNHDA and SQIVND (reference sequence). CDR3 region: CASLIPGQGNEKLFF. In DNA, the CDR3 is TGTGCCAGTTTGATTCCGGGACAGGGGAATGAAAAACTGTTTTTT.

The CDR3 loop reads CASSLESHEQFF. CDR3 in DNA: TGTGCCAGCAGTTTGGAGAGCCATGAGCAGTTCTTC. The V and J genes are TRBV12-3 or TRBV12-4 and TRBJ2-1; no clear D. Trimming pared 3 bases from V and 8 bases from J, leaving 8 bases between. There are 12 residues in the CDR3.

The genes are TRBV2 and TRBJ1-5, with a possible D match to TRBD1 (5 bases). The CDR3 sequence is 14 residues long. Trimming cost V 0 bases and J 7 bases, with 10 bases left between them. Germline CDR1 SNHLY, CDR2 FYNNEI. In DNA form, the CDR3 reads TGTGCCAGCAGTGAAGCGCGGGGGAGGCAGCCCCAGCATTTT. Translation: CASSEARGRQPQHF.

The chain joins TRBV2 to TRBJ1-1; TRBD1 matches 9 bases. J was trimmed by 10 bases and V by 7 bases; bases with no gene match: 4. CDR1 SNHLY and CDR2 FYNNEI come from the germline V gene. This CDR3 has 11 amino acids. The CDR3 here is CASTEQGAAFF. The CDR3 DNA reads TGTGCCAGCACCGAACAGGGGGCAGCTTTCTTT. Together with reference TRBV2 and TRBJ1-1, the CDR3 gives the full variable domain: EPEVTQTPSHQVTQMGQEVILRCVPISNHLYFYWYRQILGQKVEFLVSFYNNEISEKSEIFDDQFSVERPDGSNFTLKIRSTKLEDSAMYFCASTEQGAAFFGQGTRLTVV.

The CDR3 reads CASSQGALSTEAFF. CDR3 DNA sequence: TGTGCCAGCAGCCAAGGGGCCCTGAGCACTGAAGCTTTCTTT. The V call is TRBV3-1 (or the pseudogene TRBV3-2), the J call TRBJ1-1; D unclear. The V end was cut by 1 base, the J end by 4 bases, with 10 bases between. Germline V lookup: CDR1 LGHDT, CDR2 YNNKEL (reference sequence). The CDR3 length is 14 residues.

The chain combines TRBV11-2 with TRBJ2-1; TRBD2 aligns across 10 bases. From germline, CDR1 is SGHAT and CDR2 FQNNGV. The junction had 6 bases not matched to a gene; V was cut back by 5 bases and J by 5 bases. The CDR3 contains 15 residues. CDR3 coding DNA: TGTGCCAGCAGCCCCTTGGGACTAGCGAACAATGAGCAGTTCTTC. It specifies CASSPLGLANNEQFF.

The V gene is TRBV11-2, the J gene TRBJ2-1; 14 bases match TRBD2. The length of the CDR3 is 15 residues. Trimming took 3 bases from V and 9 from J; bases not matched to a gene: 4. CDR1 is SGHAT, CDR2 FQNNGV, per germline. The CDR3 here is CASSLGLAGEGEQFF. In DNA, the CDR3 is TGTGCCAGCAGCTTGGGACTAGCGGGAGAAGGTGAGCAGTTCTTC.

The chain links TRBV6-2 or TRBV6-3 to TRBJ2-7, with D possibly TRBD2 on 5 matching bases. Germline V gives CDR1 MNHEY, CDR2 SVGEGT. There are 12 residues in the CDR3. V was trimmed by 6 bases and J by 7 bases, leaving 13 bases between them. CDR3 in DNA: TGTGCCAGCAGCCCCGAACCGGGGGAGCAGTACTTC. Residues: CASSPEPGEQYF.

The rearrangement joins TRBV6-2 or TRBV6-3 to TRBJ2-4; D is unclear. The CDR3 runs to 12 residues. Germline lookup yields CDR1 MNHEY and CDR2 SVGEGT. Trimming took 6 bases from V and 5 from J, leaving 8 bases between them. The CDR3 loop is CASSQSENIQYF. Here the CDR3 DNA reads TGTGCCAGCAGCCAATCCGAAAACATTCAGTACTTC.

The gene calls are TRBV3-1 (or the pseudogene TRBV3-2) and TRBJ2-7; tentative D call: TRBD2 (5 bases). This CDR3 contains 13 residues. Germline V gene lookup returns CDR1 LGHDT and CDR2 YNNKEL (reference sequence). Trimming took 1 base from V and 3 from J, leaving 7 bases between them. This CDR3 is CASSQVGGYEQYF. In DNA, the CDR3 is TGTGCCAGCAGCCAAGTTGGAGGCTACGAGCAGTACTTC.

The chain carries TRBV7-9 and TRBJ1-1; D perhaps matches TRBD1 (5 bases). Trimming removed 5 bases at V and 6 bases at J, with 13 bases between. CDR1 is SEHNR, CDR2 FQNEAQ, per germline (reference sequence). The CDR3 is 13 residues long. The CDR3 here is CASSKSDRPEAFF. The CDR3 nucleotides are TGTGCCAGCAGCAAAAGCGACAGACCTGAAGCTTTCTTT.

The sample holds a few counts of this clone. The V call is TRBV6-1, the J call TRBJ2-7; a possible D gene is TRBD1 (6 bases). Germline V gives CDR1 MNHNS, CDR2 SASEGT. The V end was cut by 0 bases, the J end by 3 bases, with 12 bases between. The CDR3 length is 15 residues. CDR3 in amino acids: CASSEAWGRLYEQYF. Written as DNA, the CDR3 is TGTGCCAGCAGTGAAGCGTGGGGGCGGCTCTACGAGCAGTACTTC.